A selection of T cell receptor beta chains follows, all from one sample in a study of blood T cells in healthy people across ages. TCRdb re-called the 5' RACE reads through MiXCR, storing one row per CDR3 protein. Of about 780,000 distinct CDR3 sequences in the sample, about 42% are singletons; the top ten hold over 15%. Source material: blood. The origin of the receptors is an elderly man in good health. Both conserved end residues are part of each CDR3. The D gene is left open where the match is weak. Where a row states a size, it is once, few, many or the class of an expanded clone; other rows omit it.

j_call v_call d_call clone_size cdr3_nt cdr3_aa
TRBJ2-7 TRBV12-3/TRBV12-4 - - TGTGTCAGCAGTTTTCGAGGGGACGGCTACGAGCAGTACTTC CVSSFRGDGYEQYF
TRBJ2-1 TRBV20-1 - - TGCAGTGCTGGTGAACTAGCTGTGCAGTTCTTC CSAGELAVQFF
TRBJ2-7 TRBV7-2 - few TGTGCCAGCAGCCAAAATTCGGGGACCTCGAGCGGAAAGCAGTACTTC CASSQNSGTSSGKQYF
TRBJ2-4 TRBV7-9 - - TGTGCCAGCAGACACGGAAACGAGGCCAAAAACATTCAGTACTTC CASRHGNEAKNIQYF
TRBJ2-3 TRBV5-1 TRBD2 - TGCGCCAGCAGCTTGTATGCGGGAGTCAGCACAGATACGCAGTATTTT CASSLYAGVSTDTQYF
TRBJ2-7 TRBV20-1 TRBD2 many TGCAGTGTTCGGACTAGCGCCTACAATGAGCAGTACTTC CSVRTSAYNEQYF
TRBJ1-2 TRBV6-1 TRBD1 few TGTGCCAGTAGGGAGGCAGGGGGAGGGACCTATGGCTACACCTTC CASREAGGGTYGYTF
TRBJ2-3 TRBV7-3 TRBD1 - TGTGCCAGCAGCTTAGGCGGACAGGGCCCAGATACGCAGTATTTT CASSLGGQGPDTQYF
TRBJ1-5 TRBV27 - - TGTGCCAGCACTTTATGTCGGCCGAAGCCCCAGCATTTT CASTLCRPKPQHF
TRBJ2-1 TRBV20-1 TRBD2 - TGCAGTGCCTCTAAGGGCGGGAGCGTCTATGAGCAGTTCTTC CSASKGGSVYEQFF
TRBJ2-1 TRBV4-1 TRBD1 many TGCGCCAGCCGCGGGACAGGGAGTAAGATTGCTGAGCAGTTCTTC CASRGTGSKIAEQFF
TRBJ1-5 TRBV6-5 - - TGTGCCAGCAGTTACCGGGGGACGGAAAATCAGCCCCAGCATTTT CASSYRGTENQPQHF
TRBJ1-1 TRBV5-1 - - TGCGCCAGCAGCATAGGGACCGCGGGCACTGAAGCTTTCTTT CASSIGTAGTEAFF
TRBJ1-1 TRBV11-3 - few TGTGCCAGCAGCTCCTTGGGGGCGGGGAACACTGAAGCTTTCTTT CASSSLGAGNTEAFF
TRBJ2-7 TRBV5-1 TRBD1 - TGCGCCAGCAGCTCCGAGACAGGGAGCTACGAGCAGTACTTC CASSSETGSYEQYF
TRBJ2-3 TRBV9 TRBD2 few TGTGCCAGCAGCGAGGGGGGACTAGCGGGCCACACAGATACGCAGTATTTT CASSEGGLAGHTDTQYF
TRBJ2-7 TRBV29-1 - many TGCAGCGTCGCCGAAATGGACCGATCGAGCTCCTACGAGCAGTACTTC CSVAEMDRSSSYEQYF
TRBJ2-3 TRBV12-3/TRBV12-4 - - TGTGCCAGCAGGCAGGGACCCGCAGATACGCAGTATTTT CASRQGPADTQYF
TRBJ2-5 TRBV6-5 - few TGTGCCAGCAGGTCCGCGGGGCTAAGTGAGCAGTACTTC CASRSAGLSEQYF
TRBJ2-5 TRBV20-1 TRBD1 - TGCAGTGCTCCCTTACCTCGGACAGGGGAAGAGACCCAGTACTTC CSAPLPRTGEETQYF
TRBJ2-1 TRBV6-2/TRBV6-3 - - TGTGCCAGCCTCCCGGACGGCTCCTACTCCTACAATGAGCAGTTCTTC CASLPDGSYSYNEQFF
TRBJ1-6 TRBV7-2 - - TGTGCCAGCAGCCCGGCCCTTTATAATTCACCCCTCCACTTT CASSPALYNSPLHF